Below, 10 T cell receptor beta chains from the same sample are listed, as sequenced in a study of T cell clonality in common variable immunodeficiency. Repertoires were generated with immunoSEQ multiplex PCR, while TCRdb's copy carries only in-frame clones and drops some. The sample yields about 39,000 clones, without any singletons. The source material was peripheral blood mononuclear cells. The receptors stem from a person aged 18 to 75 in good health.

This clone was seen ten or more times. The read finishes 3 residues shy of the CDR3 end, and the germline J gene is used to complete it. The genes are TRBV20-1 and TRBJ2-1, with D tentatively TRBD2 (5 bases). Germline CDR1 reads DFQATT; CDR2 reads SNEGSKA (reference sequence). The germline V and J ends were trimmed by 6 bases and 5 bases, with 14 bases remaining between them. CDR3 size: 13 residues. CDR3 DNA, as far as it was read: TGCAGTGCCCCCCCAACGAGGGACAATGAG. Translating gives CSAPPTRDNE. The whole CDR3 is CSAPPTRDNEQFF.

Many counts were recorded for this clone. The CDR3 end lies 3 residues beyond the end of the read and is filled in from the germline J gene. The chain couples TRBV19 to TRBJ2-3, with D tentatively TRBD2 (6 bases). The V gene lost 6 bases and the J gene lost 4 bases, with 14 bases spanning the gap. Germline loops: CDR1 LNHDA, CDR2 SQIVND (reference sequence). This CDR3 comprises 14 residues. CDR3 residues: CASSPGGVADTQYF. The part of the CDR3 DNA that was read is TGTGCCAGTAGCCCCGGAGGGGTAGCAGATACG.

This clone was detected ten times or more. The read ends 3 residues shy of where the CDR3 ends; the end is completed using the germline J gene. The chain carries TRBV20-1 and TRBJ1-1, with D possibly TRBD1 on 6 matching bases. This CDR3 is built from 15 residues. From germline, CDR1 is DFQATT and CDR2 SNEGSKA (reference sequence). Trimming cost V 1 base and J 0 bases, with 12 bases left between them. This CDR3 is CSARVGHRMNTEAFF. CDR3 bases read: TGCAGTGCTAGAGTGGGACACCGCATGAACACTGAA.

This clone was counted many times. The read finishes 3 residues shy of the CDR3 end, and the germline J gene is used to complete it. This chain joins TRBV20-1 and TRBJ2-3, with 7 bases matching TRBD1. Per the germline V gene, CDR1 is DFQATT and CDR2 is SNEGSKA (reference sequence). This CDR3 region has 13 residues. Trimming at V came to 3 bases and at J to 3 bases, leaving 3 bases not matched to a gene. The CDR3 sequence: CSARRQGTDTQYF. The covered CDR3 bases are TGCAGTGCTAGGAGACAGGGAACAGATACG.

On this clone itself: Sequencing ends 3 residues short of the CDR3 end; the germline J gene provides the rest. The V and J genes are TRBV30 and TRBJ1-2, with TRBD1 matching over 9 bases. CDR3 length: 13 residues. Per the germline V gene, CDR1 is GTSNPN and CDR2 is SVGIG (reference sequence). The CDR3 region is CAWSAGQGSDYTF. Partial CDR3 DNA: TGTGCCTGGAGTGCCGGACAGGGGTCCGAC. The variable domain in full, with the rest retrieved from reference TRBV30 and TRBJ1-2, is SQTIHQWPATLVQPVGSPLSLECTVEGTSNPNLYWYRQAAGRGLQLLFYSVGIGQISSEVPQNLSASRPQDRQFILSSKKLLLSDSGFYLCAWSAGQGSDYTFGSGTRLTVV.

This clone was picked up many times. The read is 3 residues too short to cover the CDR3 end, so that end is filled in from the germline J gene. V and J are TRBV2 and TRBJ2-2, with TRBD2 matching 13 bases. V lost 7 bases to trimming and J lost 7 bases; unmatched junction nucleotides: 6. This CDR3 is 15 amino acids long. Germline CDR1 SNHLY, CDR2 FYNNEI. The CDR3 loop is CASTGGLAGSGELFF. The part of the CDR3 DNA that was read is TGTGCCAGCACCGGGGGACTAGCGGGAAGCGGGGAG.

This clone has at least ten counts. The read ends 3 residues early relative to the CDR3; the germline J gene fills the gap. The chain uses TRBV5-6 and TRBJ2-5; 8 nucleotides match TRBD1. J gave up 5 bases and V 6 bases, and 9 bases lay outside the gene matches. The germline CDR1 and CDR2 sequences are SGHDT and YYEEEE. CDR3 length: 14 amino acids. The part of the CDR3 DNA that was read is TGTGCCAGCACCCGGGACAGGCGGACGGAGACC. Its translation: CASTRDRRTET. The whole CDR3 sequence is CASTRDRRTETQYF.

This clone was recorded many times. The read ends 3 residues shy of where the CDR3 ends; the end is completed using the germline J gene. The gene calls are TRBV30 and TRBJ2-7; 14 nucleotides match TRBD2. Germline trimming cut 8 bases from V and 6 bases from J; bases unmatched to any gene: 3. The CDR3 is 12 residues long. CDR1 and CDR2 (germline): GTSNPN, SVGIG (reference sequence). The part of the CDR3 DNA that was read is TGTGCCGGGGGACTAGCGGGAGCCGAG. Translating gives CAGGLAGAE. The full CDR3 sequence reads CAGGLAGAEQYF.

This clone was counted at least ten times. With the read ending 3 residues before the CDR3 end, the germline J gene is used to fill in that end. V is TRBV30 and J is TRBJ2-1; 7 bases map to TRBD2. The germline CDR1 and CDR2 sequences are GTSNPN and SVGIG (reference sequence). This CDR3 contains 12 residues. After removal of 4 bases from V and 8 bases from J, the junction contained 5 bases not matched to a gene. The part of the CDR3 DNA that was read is TGTGCCTGGAATAGGGAGGGGCATGAG. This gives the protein CAWNREGHE. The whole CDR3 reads CAWNREGHEQFF.

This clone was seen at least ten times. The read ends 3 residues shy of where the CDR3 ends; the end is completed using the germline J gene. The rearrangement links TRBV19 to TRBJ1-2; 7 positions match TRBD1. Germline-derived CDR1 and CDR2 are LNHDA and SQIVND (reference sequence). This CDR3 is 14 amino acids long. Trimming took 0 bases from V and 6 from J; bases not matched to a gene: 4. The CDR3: CASSIDRGTDGYTF. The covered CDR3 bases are TGTGCCAGTAGTATAGATCGCGGGACAGATGGC. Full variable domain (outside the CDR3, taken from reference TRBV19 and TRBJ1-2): DGGITQSPKYLFRKEGQNVTLSCEQNLNHDAMYWYRQDPGQGLRLIYYSQIVNDFQKGDIAEGYSVSREKKESFPLTVTSAQKNPTAFYLCASSIDRGTDGYTFGSGTRLTVV.